These T cell receptor beta chains were read from a single sample in a study of T cell changes during pregnancy in multiple sclerosis. Data came from immunoSEQ multiplex PCR; TCRdb stores just in-frame clones and leaves some out. Here the sample spans about 89,000 clones, about 93% being singletons. Material: peripheral blood, obtained after pregnancy. These receptors were taken from a female donor in good health, enrolled as a control in a pregnancy study. Both conserved end residues are part of each CDR3.

TRBJ2-1 | TRBV5-1 | CASSLAGGLSYNEQFF
TRBJ2-1 | TRBV6-5 | CASRRPGLAGDEQFF
TRBJ1-2 | TRBV5-6 | CASSSHSGGYTF
TRBJ2-3 | TRBV2 | CASRGAVAALSTDTQYF
TRBJ1-5 | TRBV6-6 | CASSYSGGGQPQHF
TRBJ2-1 | TRBV2 | CASSGRTSGPDNEQFF
TRBJ2-3 | TRBV13 | CASSPRTSGSTDTQYF
TRBJ2-3 | TRBV28 | CASSLAGVLTDTQYF
TRBJ1-5 | TRBV18 | CASSTGTGGLNQPQHF
TRBJ2-7 | TRBV4-1 | CASSQVPLAGPTYEQYF
TRBJ2-2 | TRBV6-1 | CASSEQGYTGELFF
TRBJ2-1 | TRBV5-1 | CASSFSGDAAYSEQFF
TRBJ2-7 | TRBV5-1 | CASSPRPGGADEQYF
TRBJ2-7 | TRBV5-4 | CASRGISEHEQYF
TRBJ2-3 | TRBV30 | CAWSGLAGFTDTQYF
TRBJ2-2 | TRBV6-1 | CASSSTYSTGELFF
TRBJ2-7 | TRBV28 | CASSSGTGGEVNEQYF
TRBJ2-5 | TRBV5-1 | CASSLVPAETQYF
TRBJ2-7 | TRBV27 | CASSFAGPSYEQYF
TRBJ2-2 | TRBV5-4 | CASSSDSLRGTGELFF
TRBJ1-1 | TRBV13 | CASSLGQGEAFF
TRBJ2-2 | TRBV7-9 | CASSLDLSTGELFF
TRBJ2-3 | TRBV5-1 | CASSLAGVATDTQYF
TRBJ2-3 | TRBV27 | CASSSRTGGSTDTQYF
TRBJ2-1 | TRBV27 | CASSLSLGTGGEQFF
TRBJ1-1 | TRBV4-1 | CASSLGVNTEAFF
TRBJ1-1 | TRBV5-1 | CASSLEGSGGNTEAFF
TRBJ2-7 | TRBV18 | CASSPQSSYEQYF
TRBJ2-5 | TRBV5-4 | CASSLQQGQETQYF
TRBJ2-7 | TRBV19 | CASSRSGLAVSEQYF
TRBJ1-3 | TRBV25-1 | CASRRSDSLSGNTIYF
TRBJ2-1 | TRBV5-1 | CASSLDGNNEQFF
TRBJ1-3 | TRBV10-3 | CATWDRDSGNTIYF
TRBJ1-1 | TRBV6-5 | CASSYSTGATEAFF
TRBJ2-2 | TRBV5-6 | CASSLYIGVDTGELFF
TRBJ1-5 | TRBV5-1 | CASSLIPGLGQPQHF
TRBJ2-5 | TRBV2 | CASSERLGVNWETQYF
TRBJ2-1 | TRBV7-9 | CASSYDRSSYNEQFF
TRBJ1-4 | TRBV2 | CASSRIRGNEKLFF
TRBJ2-7 | TRBV20-1 | CSARSSYEQYF
TRBJ1-1 | TRBV5-4 | CASSLDLQRAEAFF
TRBJ2-7 | TRBV30 | CAWTSGRTGEQYF
TRBJ2-7 | TRBV20-1 | CSARGRQYF